A single sample is the source of the 28 T cell receptor beta chains below, sequenced in a study of blood T cell repertoires in COVID-19. TCRdb's table, derived via immunoSEQ multiplex PCR, lists solely in-frame clones and lacks some. The table shows roughly 120,000 clones, with 84% occurring only once. The sample was peripheral blood. These receptors all stem from a woman aged 55-70 years with acute or convalescent COVID-19.

The chain employs TRBV7-9 and TRBJ1-4; 9 bases fit TRBD1. Germline loops: CDR1 SEHNR, CDR2 FQNEAQ (reference sequence). With 4 bases clipped from V and 7 bases from J, the junction kept 4 bases outside the gene matches. The CDR3 runs to 14 residues. The chain's CDR3 is CASSSGTGSEKLFF. As DNA, the CDR3 is TGTGCCAGCAGCTCCGGGACAGGGAGTGAAAAACTGTTTTTT.

CDR3 sequence (DNA): TGTGCCAGCAGCCCTCGGGGACAAATGAGCGAAAAACTGTTTTTT. This gives the protein CASSPRGQMSEKLFF. The rearrangement joins TRBV11-2 to TRBJ1-4; possible D gene TRBD1, 6 bases. Looked up from germline, CDR1 is SGHAT and CDR2 is FQNNGV. This CDR3 spans 15 amino acids. The germline V and J ends were trimmed by 5 bases and 8 bases, with 18 bases remaining between them. The full variable domain, in which reference TRBV11-2 and TRBJ1-4 provide the parts outside the CDR3, is EAGVAQSPRYKIIEKRQSVAFWCNPISGHATLYWYQQILGQGPKLLIQFQNNGVVDDSQLPKDRFSAERLKGVDSTLKIQPAKLEDSAVYLCASSPRGQMSEKLFFGSGTQLSVL.

Only one count was recorded for this clone. The V gene is TRBV12-5, the J gene TRBJ1-2; the D is unclear. Per the germline V gene, CDR1 is LGHNT and CDR2 is FRNRAP. The CDR3 length is 12 residues. Trimming took 1 base from V and 9 from J, leaving 9 bases between them. Here the CDR3 DNA reads TGTGCTAGTGGTTTGGCAGACGGGAGCTACACCTTC. This sequence encodes CASGLADGSYTF.

The rearrangement uses TRBV3-1 (or the pseudogene TRBV3-2) and TRBJ1-1, with D unclear. Trimming took off 4 bases at V and 1 base at J, with 7 bases between the two ends. The CDR3 loop spans 13 amino acids. Germline CDR1 LGHDT, CDR2 YNNKEL (reference sequence). CDR3 region: CASSRSRNTEAFF. The CDR3 nucleotides read TGTGCCAGCAGCCGGTCGAGGAACACTGAAGCTTTCTTT.

The chain carries TRBV27 and TRBJ2-1; possible D gene TRBD2, 6 bases. Trimming stripped 10 bases from V and 0 bases from J, with 10 bases between. Per the germline V gene, CDR1 is MNHEY and CDR2 is SMNVEV (reference sequence). CDR3 length: 13 amino acids. CDR3 DNA: TGTGCCACCCGGGGGAGCTCCTACAATGAGCAGTTCTTC. Residues: CATRGSSYNEQFF.

V usage is TRBV6-1 and J usage is TRBJ1-4; D might be TRBD1 (5 bases). This CDR3 is 16 amino acids long. In germline, CDR1 is MNHNS, CDR2 SASEGT. V lost 3 bases to trimming and J lost 0 bases, with 11 bases between them. CDR3 nucleotide sequence: TGTGCCAGCAGTGATCGGGGGTACGCAACTAATGAAAAACTGTTTTTT. This encodes CASSDRGYATNEKLFF.

The DNA of the CDR3 is TGCGCCAGCAGCTATGGGGGGGCAGTAACAAATGAAAAACTGTTTTTT. Translating it yields CASSYGGAVTNEKLFF. The chain carries TRBV5-1 and TRBJ1-4; tentatively, D is TRBD1 (6 bases). Germline loops: CDR1 SGHRS, CDR2 YFSETQ. V was clipped by 3 bases and J by 5 bases, with 17 bases between them. This CDR3 has 16 amino acids.

The rearrangement links TRBV11-2 to TRBJ1-1; 7 positions agree with TRBD1. V lost 4 bases, J lost 4 bases, and 15 bases stayed unmatched. Germline V gene lookup returns CDR1 SGHAT and CDR2 FQNNGV. The length of the CDR3 is 17 residues. The CDR3 protein is CASSYRGPRGLGTEAFF. The CDR3 nucleotides read TGTGCCAGCAGCTATAGGGGGCCAAGGGGGCTTGGCACTGAAGCTTTCTTT.

The chain joins TRBV4-1 to TRBJ2-1; 10 nucleotides line up with TRBD2. Trimming at V came to 8 bases and at J to 3 bases, leaving 10 bases not matched to a gene. This CDR3 region has 16 residues. Germline assignment: CDR1 MGHRA and CDR2 YSYEKL. The CDR3 reads CASGTSSGGVYNEQFF. The CDR3 nucleotides are TGCGCCAGCGGAACTTCTAGCGGGGGCGTCTACAATGAGCAGTTCTTC.

This clone was counted only a few times. This chain uses TRBV30 with TRBJ2-5; TRBD1 matches 8 bases. The ends lost 3 bases at V and 2 bases at J; junction bases unmatched: 8. The germline gives CDR1 GTSNPN, CDR2 SVGIG (reference sequence). The CDR3 has 15 amino acids. CDR3 sequence reads: CAWRRAGGNQETQYF. CDR3 sequence (DNA): TGTGCCTGGAGGCGGGCAGGGGGCAATCAAGAGACCCAGTACTTC. Supplemented by reference TRBV30 and TRBJ2-5, the full variable domain reads SQTIHQWPATLVQPVGSPLSLECTVEGTSNPNLYWYRQAAGRGLQLLFYSVGIGQISSEVPQNLSASRPQDRQFILSSKKLLLSDSGFYLCAWRRAGGNQETQYFGPGTRLLVL.

This clone was seen once. The rearrangement joins TRBV12-5 to TRBJ1-2; D ambiguous. The CDR3 runs to 14 residues. Germline V gene lookup returns CDR1 LGHNT and CDR2 FRNRAP. Trimming removed 2 bases at V and 3 bases at J, with 10 bases between. In nucleotides, the CDR3 is TGTGCTAGTGGTTTGACAGCTTCGGACTATGGCTACACCTTC. Residues: CASGLTASDYGYTF.

The genes are TRBV6-5 and TRBJ1-1, with 8 nucleotides matching TRBD1. J gave up 2 bases and V 8 bases, and 4 bases lay outside the gene matches. Germline V gene data show CDR1 as MNHEY and CDR2 as SVGAGI. The CDR3 runs 13 residues. Here the CDR3 reads CASWGTGNTEAFF. The CDR3 DNA reads TGTGCCAGCTGGGGGACAGGCAACACTGAAGCTTTCTTT.

The CDR3, as DNA: TGTGCCACCAGTACAGGGGTCCCGGGTGAGCAGTTCTTC. The encoded protein is CATSTGVPGEQFF. This chain connects TRBV24-1 to TRBJ2-1; TRBD1 matches at 7 bases. With 6 bases clipped from V and 9 bases from J, the junction kept 7 bases outside the gene matches. Germline CDR1 is KGHDR and CDR2 is SFDVKD. This CDR3 region has 13 residues.

The chain employs TRBV3-1 (or the pseudogene TRBV3-2) and TRBJ2-3, with a weak D call TRBD2 (6 bases). The CDR3 totals 17 residues. Trimming shortened V by 0 bases and J by 0 bases, and 13 bases separated the two germline ends. The germline V gene encodes CDR1 LGHDT and CDR2 YNNKEL (reference sequence). CDR3 amino acids: CASSQDKSLASTDTQYF. In nucleotides, the CDR3 is TGTGCCAGCAGCCAAGATAAGTCACTAGCAAGCACAGATACGCAGTATTTT.

V usage is TRBV5-1 and J usage is TRBJ1-6, with a tentative D call TRBD1 (6 bases). The V end lost 2 bases, the J end lost 1 base, and 25 bases lay between the germline ends. The germline gives CDR1 SGHRS, CDR2 YFSETQ. The CDR3 is 21 amino acids. The CDR3 DNA is TGCGCCAGCAGCTTACTACCCGGGACGTCGGCCCAGGGGTCCTATAATTCACCCCTCCACTTT. This codes for CASSLLPGTSAQGSYNSPLHF.

The V and J genes are TRBV30 and TRBJ2-6; 10 bases are a match to TRBD1. Germline-derived CDR1 and CDR2 are GTSNPN and SVGIG (reference sequence). The trim removed 7 bases at V and 0 bases at J, leaving 9 bases unmatched. The CDR3 consists of 17 residues. The CDR3 coding sequence is TGTGCCTCGCCGGGACAGGGGATGTTCTCTGGGGCCAACGTCCTGACTTTC. Amino acid sequence: CASPGQGMFSGANVLTF.

This chain uses TRBV5-1 with TRBJ2-7, with TRBD1 identical over 8 bases. Germline values: CDR1 SGHRS, CDR2 YFSETQ. V shed 1 base and J 13 bases; nucleotides not matched to a gene: 7. This CDR3 spans 12 amino acids. This CDR3 is CASSLPGTGEYF. CDR3 DNA: TGCGCCAGCAGCTTGCCCGGGACAGGTGAATACTTC.

This clone was seen only once. The V and J genes are TRBV6-6 and TRBJ1-3; no clear D. The germline V gene has CDR1 MNHNY and CDR2 SVGAGI (reference sequence). Between the trimmed V and J ends, which lost 5 bases and 0 bases, there was a span of 20 bases. The CDR3 consists of 18 residues. CDR3 residues: CASSPPDYVPLSGNTIYF. The CDR3 DNA reads as TGTGCCAGCAGTCCGCCAGATTATGTGCCGCTCTCTGGAAACACCATATATTTT.

The rearrangement joins TRBV15 to TRBJ1-5; 10 bases line up with TRBD1. This CDR3 region has 16 residues. V shed 4 bases, J shed 1 base, and the junction held 4 bases outside the gene matches. Germline V gives CDR1 LNHNV, CDR2 YYDKDF (reference sequence). The CDR3 DNA reads TGTGCCACCAGCAACCGGGACAGGGGAAGCAATCAGCCCCAGCATTTT. Encoded protein: CATSNRDRGSNQPQHF.

The chain has TRBV5-5 and TRBJ2-1; 8 positions match TRBD2. The V segment lost 5 bases and the J segment 6 bases; nucleotides outside the gene matches: 10. The CDR3 runs to 15 residues. Germline-derived CDR1 and CDR2 are SGHKS and YYEKEE (reference sequence). The DNA of the CDR3 is TGTGCCAGCAGAAAAATAGCGGGGATCCTCAATGAGCAGTTCTTC. Amino acid sequence: CASRKIAGILNEQFF.

This clone has only one observation. The chain is built from TRBV19 and TRBJ1-2, with D perhaps matching TRBD1 (6 bases). The CDR3 length is 14 residues. V lost 7 bases and J lost 4, with 16 bases in between. The germline V gene has CDR1 LNHDA and CDR2 SQIVND (reference sequence). DNA of the CDR3: TGTGCCAGTAATCCGCAAGTGACAGGCTATGGCTACACCTTC. Its translation is CASNPQVTGYGYTF.

This chain uses TRBV6-4 with TRBJ1-1, with a weak D call TRBD1 (6 bases). Germline-derived CDR1 and CDR2 are MRHNA and SNTAGT. V was clipped by 4 bases and J by 9 bases, with 15 bases between them. The CDR3 extends over 13 amino acids. The CDR3 region has the DNA TGTGCCAGCAGTGCGTTGGAGGGGGGGAAAGCTTTCTTT. Translation gives CASSALEGGKAFF.

The chain carries TRBV13 and TRBJ2-1, with 13 nucleotides matching TRBD2. The germline CDR1 and CDR2 sequences are PRHDT and FYEKMQ (reference sequence). The V gene end was trimmed by 5 bases and the J gene end by 8 bases; junction bases not matched to a gene: 9. This CDR3 comprises 16 residues. In DNA, the CDR3 is TGTGCCAGCAGCGTCACTAGCGGGGGGGCCAGGGATGAGCAGTTCTTC. Translation gives CASSVTSGGARDEQFF.

The chain is built from TRBV28 and TRBJ1-1; D may be TRBD1 (6 bases). The CDR3 extends over 12 amino acids. Germline CDR1 is MDHEN and CDR2 is SYDVKM. The ends were cut back, 6 bases at V and 8 bases at J, with 13 bases in the middle. The CDR3 DNA is TGTGCCAGCAGAATCCAGGGGCGCGAAGCTTTCTTT. Protein: CASRIQGREAFF.

The genes are TRBV27 and TRBJ2-1; TRBD1 matches 8 bases. Germline trimming cut 5 bases from V and 0 bases from J; bases unmatched to any gene: 3. The CDR3 has 15 amino acids. Germline lookup yields CDR1 MNHEY and CDR2 SMNVEV (reference sequence). CDR3 region: CASSRQGSSYNEQFF. DNA of the CDR3: TGTGCCAGCAGTCGACAGGGGAGCTCCTACAATGAGCAGTTCTTC.

The chain uses TRBV19 and TRBJ1-1; D not certain. The CDR3 sequence is 13 residues long. V dropped 10 bases and J dropped 1 base, with 13 bases sitting between them. The V gene's germline CDR1 is LNHDA and CDR2 SQIVND (reference sequence). CDR3 region: CATEGSGNTEAFF. In DNA, the CDR3 is TGTGCCACAGAGGGATCTGGGAACACTGAAGCTTTCTTT. Full variable domain (rest looked up from reference TRBV19 and TRBJ1-1): DGGITQSPKYLFRKEGQNVTLSCEQNLNHDAMYWYRQDPGQGLRLIYYSQIVNDFQKGDIAEGYSVSREKKESFPLTVTSAQKNPTAFYLCATEGSGNTEAFFGQGTRLTVV.

The CDR3 region has the DNA TGTGCCAGTGGAACAGGGCCGGCCTATGGCTACACCTTC. Translating gives CASGTGPAYGYTF. The rearrangement joins TRBV19 to TRBJ1-2; a possible D gene is TRBD1 (6 bases). Trimming shortened V by 8 bases and J by 4 bases, and 14 bases separated the two germline ends. Germline CDR1 reads LNHDA; CDR2 reads SQIVND (reference sequence). This CDR3 is built from 13 residues.

The J gene is TRBJ2-1, the V gene TRBV7-9; D is perhaps TRBD2 (5 bases). The germline CDR1 and CDR2 sequences are SEHNR and FQNEAQ (reference sequence). The CDR3 contains 14 residues. V was cut by 5 bases and J by 7 bases, with 15 bases left in between. CDR3 residues: CASSRTTTINEQFF. In DNA, the CDR3 is TGTGCCAGCAGCCGAACGACTACTATTAATGAGCAGTTCTTC.